What follows are 9 T cell receptor beta chains derived from one specimen sequenced in a study of blood T cell repertoires in COVID-19. Produced via immunoSEQ multiplex PCR; TCRdb's table is partial and in-frame only. This table holds 100,000 to 120,000 clones, 85% to 90% found once. The material sequenced was peripheral blood. The receptors stem from a woman between 50 and 59 years old with acute or convalescent COVID-19.

CDR3: CASSSDRGVYGYTF. CDR3 in DNA: TGTGCCAGCAGCTCGGACAGGGGGGTCTATGGCTACACCTTC. The chain recombines TRBV7-9 with TRBJ1-2, with 10 nucleotides matching TRBD1. The germline CDR1 and CDR2 sequences are SEHNR and FQNEAQ (reference sequence). The CDR3 covers 14 residues. Trimming at V came to 4 bases and at J to 4 bases, leaving 3 bases not matched to a gene.

V usage is TRBV9 and J usage is TRBJ2-2; D is uncertain. CDR3 length: 14 residues. CDR1 is SGDLS, CDR2 YYNGEE, per germline. Trimming pared 0 bases from V and 7 bases from J, leaving 10 bases between. CDR3 bases: TGTGCCAGCAGCGTAGTCGCGGAGTACGGGGAGCTGTTTTTT. It translates to CASSVVAEYGELFF.

The DNA for the CDR3 is TGCAGCTGTTGGGGGGGAAGCTCCTACGAGCAGTACTTC. This encodes CSCWGGSSYEQYF. This chain joins TRBV29-1 and TRBJ2-7, with 7 positions matching TRBD2. This CDR3 is 13 amino acids long. CDR1 and CDR2 from the germline V gene are SQVTM and ANQGSEA. The V gene end was trimmed by 8 bases and the J gene end by 0 bases; junction bases not matched to a gene: 7.

This chain uses TRBV7-9 with TRBJ1-6; no definite D call. V lost 11 bases, J lost 7 bases, and 15 bases lay in between. CDR1 is SEHNR and CDR2 is FQNEAQ in the germline V gene (reference sequence). The CDR3 has 13 residues. The CDR3 nucleotides read TGTGCCGGCGCTAGGAGGGTGAATTCACCCCTCCACTTT. Amino acids: CAGARRVNSPLHF.

The chain combines TRBV19 with TRBJ1-4; 9 nucleotides agree with TRBD1. The CDR3 is made up of 16 amino acids. V shed 4 bases, J shed 4 bases, and the junction held 7 bases outside the gene matches. The V gene's germline CDR1 is LNHDA and CDR2 SQIVND (reference sequence). As DNA, the CDR3 is TGTGCCAGTAGTACTGGACAGGGGCGCTTTAATGAAAAACTGTTTTTT. Protein product: CASSTGQGRFNEKLFF.

In this sample, this clone turned up once. V is TRBV11-3 and J is TRBJ2-3; D gene uncertain. Germline assignment: CDR1 SGHNT and CDR2 YENEEA. The CDR3 length is 13 residues. V lost 6 bases, J lost 0 bases, and 7 bases lay in between. CDR3 protein: CASSSSSTDTQYF. CDR3 sequence (DNA): TGTGCCAGCAGTTCCTCTAGCACAGATACGCAGTATTTT.

V usage is TRBV7-8 and J usage is TRBJ1-1; no clear D. Germline loops: CDR1 SGHVS, CDR2 FQNEAQ. The germline V and J ends were trimmed by 5 bases and 1 base, with 8 bases remaining between them. The CDR3 runs 13 residues. The CDR3: CASSTRRNTEAFF. The CDR3 bases are TGTGCCAGCAGCACGAGGAGGAACACTGAAGCTTTCTTT.

This sequence joins TRBV28 and TRBJ1-6; possibly TRBD1 for D (6 bases). CDR3 size: 15 residues. Germline lookup yields CDR1 MDHEN and CDR2 SYDVKM. V lost 5 bases and J lost 7, with 15 bases in between. CDR3 sequence (DNA): TGTGCCAGCAGTGATGGACAGTTTACAAATTCACCCCTCCACTTT. This codes for CASSDGQFTNSPLHF.

The chain has TRBV6-2 or TRBV6-3 and TRBJ2-1, with TRBD2 identical over 12 bases. The CDR3 is 18 amino acids. In germline, CDR1 is MNHEY, CDR2 SVGEGT. Trimming cost V 0 bases and J 8 bases; bases outside gene matches: 11. CDR3 sequence: CASSYSASGRALGDEQFF. The CDR3 coding sequence is TGTGCCAGCAGTTACTCGGCTAGCGGGAGGGCCCTAGGCGATGAGCAGTTCTTC.